This TCR beta chain was identified during a study of T cells in Graves' hyperthyroidism and ophthalmopathy. General observations from the study: Ophthalmopathy was distinguished from stable hyperthyroidism by 13 V-J signatures. Prediction of ophthalmopathy progression came a median 6.5 months pre-onset.

RNA transcripts were the template for amplifying TCR beta CDR3 regions. The study used the HTBI primer set for a first-round RT-PCR of the TCR CDR3. Using its own MiXCR run on the multiplex PCR reads, TCRdb lists one record per CDR3 protein. The profile shows 400,000 or so distinct CDR3 sequences, more than 12% of them singletons. The V and J ends lost 0 bases and 4 bases respectively, with 13 bases between them. There are 16 residues in the CDR3. Per the germline V gene, CDR1 is LGHDT and CDR2 is YNNKEL (reference sequence). The sample holds many counts of this clonotype. The antigen remains undetermined. Active moderate-to-severe ophthalmopathy, Clinical Activity Score at least 3, NOSPECS at least 4, under 3 months' duration. Used for diagnoses were clinical symptoms, serum thyroxine and TRAb, thyroid ultrasound and orbital computed tomography.

The chain uses TRBV3-1 and TRBJ1-3, with D perhaps TRBD1 (5 bases). The origin of this receptor is a woman in her 30s with Graves' ophthalmopathy. The sequenced material came from blood. CDR3 sequence: CASSQDEMGLGNTIYF. In nucleotides, the CDR3 is TGTGCCAGCAGCCAAGATGAGATGGGACTAGGAAACACCATATATTTT. Drawing the rest from reference TRBV3-1 and TRBJ1-3, the complete variable domain is DTAVSQTPKYLVTQMGNDKSIKCEQNLGHDTMYWYKQDSKKFLKIMFSYNNKELIINETVPNRFSPKSPDKAHLNLHINSLELGDSAVYFCASSQDEMGLGNTIYFGEGSWLTVV.